This is a list of T cell receptor beta chains from one sample in a study of blood T cell repertoires in COVID-19. Sequenced by immunoSEQ multiplex PCR; TCRdb stores in-frame clones only, minus some. The table lists around 200,000 clones, less than 85% of them singletons. Sequenced sample: PBMCs or T cells enriched from blood (not recorded which). All receptors derive from a man aged 35 to 55 who had recovered from COVID-19. CDR3s include the opening cysteine and the closing phenylalanine or tryptophan. A D gene is named only where the DNA matches it firmly. Clone size is stated in some rows and not others, as once, few, many or a class when expanded.

>TRBJ2-2|few|TRBV10-3|TRBD1
TGTGCCATCAGCCACAGGGGCACCGGGGAGCTGTTTTTT
CAISHRGTGELFF
>TRBJ2-1|NA|TRBV12-5|TRBD2
TGTGCTAGTGGTCTATTAGCGGGAGCGGGTGAGCAGTTCTTC
CASGLLAGAGEQFF
>TRBJ2-2|NA|TRBV18|NA
TGTGCCAGCTCACCACGAGAGAGAAACACCGGGGAGCTGTTTTTT
CASSPRERNTGELFF
>TRBJ1-5|NA|TRBV7-9|TRBD1
TGTGCCAGCAGCTTAACAGGACAGGGAGGTCAGCCCCAGCATTTT
CASSLTGQGGQPQHF
>TRBJ2-1|NA|TRBV18|NA
TGTGCCAGCTCACCACGGGGTGACAGCTCCTACAATGAGCAGTTCTTC
CASSPRGDSSYNEQFF
>TRBJ2-1|NA|TRBV6-5|TRBD2
TGTGCCAGCAGTTTACTAGCGGGAGGGCCCTACAATGAGCAGTTCTTC
CASSLLAGGPYNEQFF
>TRBJ1-2|NA|TRBV2|NA
TGTGCCAGCAGTGAAGGAGGCAGGGAGGGCTATGGCTACACCTTC
CASSEGGREGYGYTF
>TRBJ2-6|NA|TRBV9|NA
TGTGCCAGCAGCGTCGAGGGTACTGGGGCCAACGTCCTGACTTTC
CASSVEGTGANVLTF
>TRBJ2-3|NA|TRBV7-3|NA
TGTGCCAGCAGCTTAACTAGCGGAGGGAGCACAGATACGCAGTATTTT
CASSLTSGGSTDTQYF
>TRBJ2-1|once|TRBV7-7|TRBD2
TGTGCTAGCAGCCATGGGACTAGCGGGAGATATGAGCAGTTCTTC
CASSHGTSGRYEQFF
>TRBJ1-1|NA|TRBV2|TRBD1
TGTGCCAGCAGTCGCGGTACCGGGACAGGGAACACTGAAGCTTTCTTT
CASSRGTGTGNTEAFF
>TRBJ2-7|NA|TRBV7-4|TRBD1
TGTGCCAGCAGCCCTAGGGGGCCAGGCTACCTAAGAACCTCCTACGAGCAGTACTTC
CASSPRGPGYLRTSYEQYF
>TRBJ2-7|once|TRBV18|TRBD1
TGTGCCAGCTCACCAGACGAGGGACAGCCCGGCTATTACGAGCAGTACTTC
CASSPDEGQPGYYEQYF
>TRBJ2-1|NA|TRBV5-1|NA
TGCGCCAGCAGACAGGGACCGGGGAACAATGAGCAGTTCTTC
CASRQGPGNNEQFF
>TRBJ2-7|NA|TRBV11-3|TRBD1
TGTGCCAGCAGCCTAGGGGGCAGCGAAGCCTACGAGCAGTACTTC
CASSLGGSEAYEQYF
>TRBJ2-1|NA|TRBV19|NA
TGTGCCAGTAGTATAGTAGAGAGAGACTACAATGAGCAGTTCTTC
CASSIVERDYNEQFF
>TRBJ1-3|NA|TRBV28|NA
TGTGCCAGCAGGCAGGGGTCTGGAAACACCATATATTTT
CASRQGSGNTIYF